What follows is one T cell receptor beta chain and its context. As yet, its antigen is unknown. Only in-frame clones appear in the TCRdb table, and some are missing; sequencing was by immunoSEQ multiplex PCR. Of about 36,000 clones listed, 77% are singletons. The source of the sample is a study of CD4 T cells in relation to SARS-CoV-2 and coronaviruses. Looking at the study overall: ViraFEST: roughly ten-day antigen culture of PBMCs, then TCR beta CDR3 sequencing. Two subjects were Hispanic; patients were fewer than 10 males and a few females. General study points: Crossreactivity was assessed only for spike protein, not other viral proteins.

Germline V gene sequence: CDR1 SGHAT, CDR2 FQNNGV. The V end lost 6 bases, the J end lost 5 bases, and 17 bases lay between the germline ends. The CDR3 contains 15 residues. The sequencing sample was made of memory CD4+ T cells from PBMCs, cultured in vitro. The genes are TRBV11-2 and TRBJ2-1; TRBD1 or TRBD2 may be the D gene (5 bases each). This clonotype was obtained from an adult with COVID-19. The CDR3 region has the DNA TGTGCCAGCAGTTCCCCGGGACGGGCAAACAATGAGCAGTTCTTC. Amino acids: CASSSPGRANNEQFF.